This T cell receptor beta chain was sequenced for a study of blood T cell repertoires in COVID-19 (TCRdb year 2020). Study-level background: Collaborator samples came from the United States, Italy and Spain and covered acute and convalescent phases of COVID-19. The dataset comprised deeply sampled blood TCRbeta repertoires from subjects exposed to, actively infected with, or recovered from COVID-19. The repertoires were made available in a free public database intended to serve as a resource for research on the immune response to SARS-CoV-2. HLA class I and class II types, where available, came from metadata supplied by the sample provider rather than from assay-based typing. Sample metadata almost always included a de-identified subject ID, COVID-19 status, age in years and sex. The material from the prospective study consisted of cDNA or gDNA derived from T cells, B-cell-depleted T cells, or PBMCs. The samples were drawn from two sources: the first 160 participants of the ongoing ImmuneRACE study, and over 950 subjects contributed by 6 global collaborators.

One collaborating source in Seattle enrolled patients while the patients were actively infected and followed the patients over time throughout the course of disease. Each collaborating institution followed its own protocols to collect whole blood in K2EDTA tubes. For TCRbeta analysis, collaborators shipped samples as frozen whole blood, isolated PBMCs, or DNA extracted from either of those sample types. Study-wide findings and limitations: Clinical and demographic metadata were provided uncurated, with the amount varying by source and participant.

Including the terminal cysteine and phenylalanine, the CDR3 comprises 14 residues. CDR3 DNA is the only sequence kept; it has 42 bases, read in frame from the first base. CDR1 and CDR2 are read off the germline V gene as SGHRS and YFSETQ. V loses 0 bases, J loses 3 bases, and the germline ends lie 10 bases apart. The immunoSEQ Assay, a bias-controlled multiplex PCR, was used to amplify TCRbeta CDR3 regions from genomic DNA. Per the authors' processing: The number of nucleated cells in each sample was estimated from the amplification of reference gene primers within the assay. To quantify the absolute abundance of each unique TCRbeta CDR3 rearrangement, sequence reads were collapsed and filtered. For each sample, productive Simpson clonality was calculated by taking the square root of Simpson's diversity index across productive rearrangements. The immuneACCESS repertoire file appears here via TCRdb, limited to in-frame rearrangements. These files lack a portion of the clones; in checked studies, under half of the deficit traces to unresolved V genes, and the cause of the others is not known. V and J calls plus clone size are reproduced from that table; the DNA served to infer D and trimming. The sample table records roughly 300,000 clones; roughly 90% of these occur just once. The top ten constitute 1.8% of the sample.

On this clone: The antigen this receptor binds is unknown. No quality values exist for individual bases; no much larger clone is one base distant.

Source material: peripheral blood. In this chain, TRBV5-1 is recombined with TRBJ2-7, with no D gene named confidently. This sequence originates from a woman younger than 45 with COVID-19, enrolled during active disease. The CDR3 reads CASSLALTGYEQYF. The nucleotides are TGCGCCAGCAGCTTGGCTCTTACTGGCTACGAGCAGTACTTC.